Listed below are T cell receptor beta chains from one sample, sequenced in a study of CD8 T cells in Susac syndrome. TCRdb called the immunoSEQ multiplex PCR reads again in MiXCR, with one record for every CDR3 protein. The profile covers about 150,000 distinct CDR3 sequences, with approximately 94% appearing a single time and roughly 0.21% taken by the ten largest. Sequenced material: CD8+ T cells from PBMCs. The receptors come from a human donor with multiple sclerosis. Both conserved end residues are part of each CDR3. D genes are given only for firm matches. Rows may omit the clone size; those that give it use once, few, many or a size class.

J: TRBJ2-7
V: TRBV30
size: once
D: .
DNA: TGTGCCTGGAGCCCGCCTGGAGAAGAGCAGTACTTC
CDR3: CAWSPPGEEQYF

J: TRBJ2-5
V: TRBV11-2
size: once
D: .
DNA: TGTGCCAGCAGCTTAGTTGTTATGGAGACCCAGTACTTC
CDR3: CASSLVVMETQYF

J: TRBJ2-7
V: TRBV30
size: .
D: .
DNA: TGTGCCTGGAGTCAGGGAACCTACGAGCAGTACTTC
CDR3: CAWSQGTYEQYF

J: TRBJ2-5
V: TRBV3-1
size: few
D: TRBD1
DNA: TGTGCCAGCAGCCGCCGGACAGGTCAAGAGACCCAGTACTTC
CDR3: CASSRRTGQETQYF

J: TRBJ2-1
V: TRBV20-1
size: once
D: TRBD1
DNA: TGCAGTGCTAGAAGGACAGGGGGTATCTCCAATGAGCAGTTCTTC
CDR3: CSARRTGGISNEQFF

J: TRBJ1-6
V: TRBV6-2/TRBV6-3
size: .
D: TRBD1
DNA: TGTGCCAGCAGGCTATCGACAGGGCCACCCCTCCACTTT
CDR3: CASRLSTGPPLHF

J: TRBJ2-7
V: TRBV20-1
size: .
D: .
DNA: TGCAGTGCTAGGGACACCTCCTACGAGCAGTACTTC
CDR3: CSARDTSYEQYF

J: TRBJ1-2
V: TRBV5-1
size: .
D: .
DNA: TGCGCCAGCAGCTTGGCCCCCGGGGGCGGCTACACCTTC
CDR3: CASSLAPGGGYTF

J: TRBJ2-2
V: TRBV29-1
size: .
D: TRBD1
DNA: TGCAGCGTTACAGGGGGTGTCTCGGGGGAGCTGTTTTTT
CDR3: CSVTGGVSGELFF

J: TRBJ2-1
V: TRBV30
size: .
D: TRBD2
DNA: TGTGCCTGGAGTGTACCCCGCCGGCTAGCGGGGGCCTACAATGAGCAGTTCTTC
CDR3: CAWSVPRRLAGAYNEQFF

J: TRBJ1-2
V: TRBV9
size: .
D: .
DNA: TGTGCCAGCAGCGTTTCCACTAGTTATGGCTACACCTTC
CDR3: CASSVSTSYGYTF

J: TRBJ2-7
V: TRBV29-1
size: .
D: TRBD1
DNA: TGCAGCGTTATCGGAGGGACAGGGTCCTCCTACGAGCAGTACTTC
CDR3: CSVIGGTGSSYEQYF

J: TRBJ2-5
V: TRBV6-1
size: .
D: .
DNA: TGTGCCACCGTAGCTTTGCGGGACCAAGAGACCCAGTACTTC
CDR3: CATVALRDQETQYF

J: TRBJ1-2
V: TRBV7-9
size: .
D: TRBD1
DNA: TGTGCCAGCAGCTCGAACAGGGGGCAGGGCTATGGCTACACCTTC
CDR3: CASSSNRGQGYGYTF

J: TRBJ2-5
V: TRBV25-1
size: .
D: .
DNA: TGTGCCAGCAGCTCTCCGGACGACAGCTCCCAAGAGACCCAGTACTTC
CDR3: CASSSPDDSSQETQYF

J: TRBJ1-2
V: TRBV27
size: .
D: TRBD1
DNA: TGTGCCAGCAGCCTCACAGGGGGCGCTTACTATGGCTACACCTTC
CDR3: CASSLTGGAYYGYTF

J: TRBJ2-6
V: TRBV6-5
size: .
D: .
DNA: TGTGCCAGCAGTGGAGGGGGTTCTGGGGCCAACGTCCTGACTTTC
CDR3: CASSGGGSGANVLTF

J: TRBJ2-7
V: TRBV3-1
size: .
D: .
DNA: TGTGCCAGCAGCCCCCTTCTAGCGCGCGAGCAGTACTTC
CDR3: CASSPLLAREQYF

J: TRBJ2-1
V: TRBV20-1
size: once
D: TRBD2
DNA: TGCAGTGCCCCGGGGGGGAGCTCCTACAATGAGCAGTTCTTC
CDR3: CSAPGGSSYNEQFF

J: TRBJ2-2
V: TRBV24-1
size: .
D: .
DNA: TGTGCCACCAGTGAAAATACAGGCGACTGGAACACCGGGGAGCTGTTTTTT
CDR3: CATSENTGDWNTGELFF

J: TRBJ2-7
V: TRBV7-9
size: .
D: .
DNA: TGTGCCAGCAGCTACCTGGGATCCTCCTACGAGCAGTACTTC
CDR3: CASSYLGSSYEQYF

J: TRBJ1-2
V: TRBV29-1
size: once
D: .
DNA: TGCAGCGTTGAAATCCCAGGGGTCTATGGCTACACCTTC
CDR3: CSVEIPGVYGYTF

J: TRBJ2-7
V: TRBV27
size: .
D: TRBD2
DNA: TGTGCCAGCAGTCCCAGGACTAGCGGGGGGGCCTACGAGCAGTACTTC
CDR3: CASSPRTSGGAYEQYF

J: TRBJ1-2
V: TRBV20-1
size: .
D: .
DNA: TGCAGTGCTAGATCCAGGGAGGACTATGGCTACACCTTC
CDR3: CSARSREDYGYTF

J: TRBJ2-3
V: TRBV11-2
size: once
D: .
DNA: TGTGCCAGCAGTCCGGGCGGGGTTAGCACAGATACGCAGTATTTT
CDR3: CASSPGGVSTDTQYF

J: TRBJ2-5
V: TRBV28
size: .
D: .
DNA: TGTGCCAGCCAGGAGGGGTTAGAGACCCAGTACTTC
CDR3: CASQEGLETQYF

J: TRBJ2-5
V: TRBV1
size: .
D: .
DNA: TGCACCAGCAGCCAAGTGGGCAGGGGGCTGGAGACCCAGTACTTC
CDR3: CTSSQVGRGLETQYF

J: TRBJ2-5
V: TRBV3-1
size: .
D: .
DNA: TGTGCCAGCAGCCAAGAGCGAGCAGAGACCCAGTACTTC
CDR3: CASSQERAETQYF

J: TRBJ1-6
V: TRBV12-3/TRBV12-4
size: .
D: TRBD1
DNA: TGTGCCAGCAGTTTTCTTGGACAGGGAAGATCACCCCTCCACTTT
CDR3: CASSFLGQGRSPLHF

J: TRBJ1-1
V: TRBV9
size: .
D: .
DNA: TGTGCCAGCAGCGCCTTACTAAAGGGTGAAGCTTTCTTT
CDR3: CASSALLKGEAFF

J: TRBJ2-7
V: TRBV7-9
size: .
D: TRBD1
DNA: TGTGCCAGCAGATCTCTAGGACAGGGCTCCTACGAGCAGTACTTC
CDR3: CASRSLGQGSYEQYF

J: TRBJ2-7
V: TRBV7-9
size: .
D: .
DNA: TGTGCCAGCAGCTTAGCTGACCTTGGCTACGAGCAGTACTTC
CDR3: CASSLADLGYEQYF

J: TRBJ2-7
V: TRBV20-1
size: .
D: TRBD1
DNA: TGCAGTGCCCCTACCCGGGACAGGAGGGGTTACGAGCAGTACTTC
CDR3: CSAPTRDRRGYEQYF

J: TRBJ1-2
V: TRBV3-1
size: .
D: .
DNA: TGTGCCAGCAGCCCCGGGTGGGGCGGCTATGGCTACACCTTC
CDR3: CASSPGWGGYGYTF

J: TRBJ2-7
V: TRBV29-1
size: .
D: .
DNA: TGCAGCGTTGAAGGACGGCACGAGCAGTACTTC
CDR3: CSVEGRHEQYF

J: TRBJ2-1
V: TRBV27
size: .
D: .
DNA: TGTGCCAGCAGTTTATCGAGCTACAGCTCGGCCAATGAGCAGTTCTTC
CDR3: CASSLSSYSSANEQFF

J: TRBJ2-4
V: TRBV20-1
size: .
D: .
DNA: TGCAGTGCTAGAGACAGGCATTCCAAAAACATTCAGTACTTC
CDR3: CSARDRHSKNIQYF

J: TRBJ2-3
V: TRBV9
size: .
D: .
DNA: TGTGCCAGCAGCGTAGCCTCTAGAGGGGGCACAGATACGCAGTATTTT
CDR3: CASSVASRGGTDTQYF

J: TRBJ2-5
V: TRBV27
size: once
D: .
DNA: TGTGCCAGCCGACTTGGGACGACCCAGTACTTC
CDR3: CASRLGTTQYF

J: TRBJ2-1
V: TRBV30
size: .
D: .
DNA: TGTGCCTGGAGTGTACCAGGGGGGAATGAGCAGTTCTTC
CDR3: CAWSVPGGNEQFF

J: TRBJ1-5
V: TRBV28
size: .
D: .
DNA: TGTGCCAGCAGTTTATGGCAAGGCAATCAGCCCCAGCATTTT
CDR3: CASSLWQGNQPQHF

J: TRBJ1-4
V: TRBV30
size: .
D: .
DNA: TGTGCTAGCAAAACCGAAGAAAAACTGTTTTTT
CDR3: CASKTEEKLFF

J: TRBJ1-1
V: TRBV7-3
size: .
D: TRBD1
DNA: TGTGCCAGCAGCCCCTCCGACAGGGTTGGAACTGAAGCTTTCTTT
CDR3: CASSPSDRVGTEAFF